These T cell receptor beta chains were read from a single sample in a study of T cell repertoires in cytomegalovirus infection. TCRdb recomputed calls from the reads with MiXCR, one row per CDR3 protein. The sample lists about 310,000 distinct CDR3 sequences; 15% to 20% were seen once. The sample was PBMCs. Receptors originate from a human donor in good health (CMV status not recorded). Some clones in this sample may be carry-over from other donors' samples. Both conserved end residues are part of each CDR3. The D gene is left open where the match is weak. The listing skips clone size in some rows; elsewhere it reads once, few, many or a size class.

>-|TRBJ2-5|-|TRBV20-1
CSARGQAETQYF
TGCAGTGCTAGAGGGCAAGCGGAGACCCAGTACTTC
>many|TRBJ2-7|TRBD2|TRBV7-2
CASSSAGGSYEQYF
TGTGCCAGCAGCTCCGCGGGGGGCTCCTACGAGCAGTACTTC
>few|TRBJ1-1|-|TRBV12-3/TRBV12-4
CASSKGGSLTEAFF
TGTGCCAGCAGTAAAGGGGGGTCGCTCACTGAAGCTTTCTTT
>many|TRBJ1-1|-|TRBV6-6
CASSTIRSGNEAFF
TGTGCCAGCAGTACCATACGATCAGGAAATGAAGCTTTCTTT
>few|TRBJ2-3|-|TRBV12-3/TRBV12-4
CASSLSQETDTQYF
TGTGCCAGCAGTTTATCTCAGGAAACAGATACGCAGTATTTT
>many|TRBJ1-5|TRBD1|TRBV12-3/TRBV12-4
CASSLTGGNQPQHF
TGTGCCAGCAGCTTGACAGGGGGCAATCAGCCCCAGCATTTT
>-|TRBJ2-5|-|TRBV4-3
CASSQDRVDGAGWETQYF
TGCGCCAGCAGCCAAGACCGGGTAGACGGAGCGGGTTGGGAGACCCAGTACTTC
>many|TRBJ1-4|-|TRBV5-4
CASSLNRAVNEKLFF
TGTGCCAGCAGCCTAAACAGGGCCGTTAATGAAAAACTGTTTTTT
>-|TRBJ2-2|TRBD1|TRBV7-4
CASSPPGAGGTGELFF
TGTGCCAGCAGCCCCCCCGGGGCAGGGGGCACCGGGGAGCTGTTTTTT
>-|TRBJ2-5|-|TRBV2
CASMGPQETQYF
TGTGCCAGCATGGGCCCCCAAGAGACCCAGTACTTC
>few|TRBJ1-1|-|TRBV19
CASSPLGPNTEAFF
TGTGCCAGTAGTCCATTGGGGCCAAACACTGAAGCTTTCTTT
>-|TRBJ2-1|TRBD2|TRBV11-2
CASSLIAGGPYNEQFF
TGTGCCAGCAGCTTAATAGCGGGGGGGCCCTACAATGAGCAGTTCTTC
>few|TRBJ2-7|-|TRBV29-1
CSVGKQGIGEQYF
TGCAGCGTTGGTAAACAGGGAATTGGCGAGCAGTACTTC
>-|TRBJ2-3|-|TRBV5-6
CASSFGRSDRQYF
TGTGCCAGCAGCTTTGGCCGATCCGATCGGCAGTATTTT
>-|TRBJ2-3|-|TRBV11-2
CASSVQGSTDTQYF
TGTGCCAGCAGCGTCCAGGGGAGCACAGATACGCAGTATTTT
>many|TRBJ1-5|-|TRBV28
CATDISNQPQHF
TGTGCCACCGACATCTCCAATCAGCCCCAGCATTTT
>many|TRBJ2-3|TRBD1|TRBV7-9
CASSSRTGNTDTQYF
TGTGCCAGCAGCTCTAGGACAGGGAACACAGATACGCAGTATTTT
>few|TRBJ1-1|TRBD1|TRBV11-2
CASSSSQGDTEAFF
TGTGCCAGCAGCTCAAGTCAGGGGGACACTGAAGCTTTCTTT
>many|TRBJ1-2|-|TRBV11-2
CASGGQGTTGYGYTF
TGTGCCAGCGGCGGGCAGGGTACTACGGGGTATGGCTACACCTTC
>-|TRBJ1-2|-|TRBV4-1
CASSQERWVAPYRGYTF
TGCGCCAGCAGCCAAGAACGCTGGGTGGCCCCCTATAGAGGCTACACCTTC
>many|TRBJ1-5|TRBD1|TRBV4-3
CASSQGQGGNQPQHF
TGCGCCAGCAGCCAGGGACAGGGGGGGAATCAGCCCCAGCATTTT
>many|TRBJ1-3|-|TRBV20-1
CSVGYRNSGNTIYF
TGCAGTGTGGGGTACAGAAACTCTGGAAACACCATATATTTT
>-|TRBJ2-3|TRBD2|TRBV10-3
CATSSGLGNTDTRYF
TGTGCCACCAGTAGCGGGTTAGGAAACACAGATACGCGGTATTTT
>-|TRBJ2-5|TRBD1|TRBV5-4
CASSRTGVETQYF
TGTGCCAGCAGCCGGACAGGGGTGGAGACCCAGTACTTC
>few|TRBJ2-1|TRBD2|TRBV18
CASSPIMWLAGTPFEQFF
TGTGCCAGCTCACCCATTATGTGGCTAGCGGGAACACCCTTTGAGCAGTTCTTC
>once|TRBJ1-6|TRBD1|TRBV18
CASSPQPTGGQYNSPLHF
TGTGCCAGCTCACCGCAACCGACAGGGGGGCAATATAATTCACCCCTCCACTTT
>few|TRBJ2-3|-|TRBV20-1
CSALNDRKGADTQYF
TGCAGTGCTCTGAACGATAGAAAGGGGGCAGATACGCAGTATTTT
>few|TRBJ2-1|TRBD2|TRBV4-2
CASSQDLPSGGAYHEQFF
TGTGCCAGCAGCCAAGATCTTCCTAGCGGGGGGGCCTATCATGAGCAGTTCTTC
>few|TRBJ1-1|-|TRBV2
CAREGGVGTEAFF
TGTGCCAGGGAGGGAGGGGTTGGAACTGAAGCTTTCTTT
>-|TRBJ1-2|TRBD1|TRBV2
CASSDLGGGYTF
TGTGCCAGCAGTGATTTAGGGGGCGGCTACACCTTC
>few|TRBJ2-5|-|TRBV5-4
CASSSLASTETQYF
TGTGCCAGCAGCTCCCTAGCCTCGACTGAGACCCAGTACTTC
>many|TRBJ2-1|TRBD2|TRBV7-6
CASSLDGGNYNEQFF
TGTGCCAGCAGCTTAGACGGGGGGAACTACAATGAGCAGTTCTTC
>-|TRBJ2-3|-|TRBV2
CASSVFGTYTDTQYF
TGTGCCAGCAGTGTCTTTGGGACATACACAGATACGCAGTATTTT
>many|TRBJ2-3|-|TRBV19
CASKDSYQSSTDTQYF
TGTGCCAGTAAGGACAGTTACCAGTCTAGCACAGATACGCAGTATTTT
>many|TRBJ2-5|TRBD1|TRBV5-6
CASSGGATGGSQETQYF
TGTGCCAGCAGCGGGGGGGCGACAGGGGGCTCCCAAGAGACCCAGTACTTC